One sample yielded the 22 T cell receptor beta chains listed below, sequenced in a study of cytomegalovirus exposure and HLA in healthy donors. The PCR used 60 Vbeta and 13 Jbeta primers. Libraries were prepared by immunoSEQ multiplex PCR; TCRdb keeps only in-frame clonotypes and omits some of them. Altogether 40,000 to 45,000 clones are present, around three quarters being singletons, with the ten largest covering more than 1.3%. Sequenced input: PBMCs. These receptors originate from a man under 40 in good health and CMV-seronegative.

The chain carries TRBV5-6 and TRBJ2-7; 7 bases line up with TRBD1. Per germline, CDR1 SGHDT and CDR2 YYEEEE. There are 14 residues in the CDR3. The J segment lost 5 bases and the V segment lost 4 bases, leaving 9 bases of the junction unmatched. CDR3 nucleotide sequence: TGTGCCAGCAGCCCGAGACAGGGTAGGCACGAGCAGTACTTC. Protein: CASSPRQGRHEQYF.

The chain employs TRBV10-1 and TRBJ2-1, with 10 bases fitting TRBD2. V lost 8 bases to trimming and J lost 6 bases; unmatched junction nucleotides: 10. CDR1 and CDR2 from the germline V gene are WNHNN and SYGVQD (reference sequence). This CDR3 region has 15 residues. CDR3 nucleotides: TGCGCCAGCGGTCCAGCGGGAGGGCCGGGCAATGAGCAGTTCTTC. Encoded protein: CASGPAGGPGNEQFF.

The genes are TRBV25-1 and TRBJ1-4; D gene ambiguous. The CDR3 has 16 amino acids. With 0 bases removed from V and 3 bases from J, the gap between germline ends came to 11 bases. Per the germline V gene, CDR1 is MGHDK and CDR2 is SYGVNS. In nucleotides, the CDR3 is TGTGCCAGCAGTGAATACAGAGGAAAACCTAATGAAAAACTGTTTTTT. Its protein product is CASSEYRGKPNEKLFF.

The chain is built from TRBV6-5 and TRBJ1-2, with no clear D. Trimming stripped 0 bases from V and 0 bases from J, with 11 bases between. Germline V gene lookup returns CDR1 MNHEY and CDR2 SVGAGI. This CDR3 region has 16 residues. The CDR3 reads CASSYSPSTSNYGYTF. The DNA for the CDR3 is TGTGCCAGCAGTTACTCTCCATCGACTTCTAACTATGGCTACACCTTC.

This chain connects TRBV2 to TRBJ1-1; D ambiguous. Germline lookup yields CDR1 SNHLY and CDR2 FYNNEI. This CDR3 comprises 11 residues. V lost 8 bases, J lost 6 bases, and 10 bases lay in between. The CDR3 DNA follows: TGTGCCAGCCGGGGAATAGCTGAAGCTTTCTTT. This encodes CASRGIAEAFF.

The chain employs TRBV2 and TRBJ2-1; 7 bases agree with TRBD2. Unmatched junction bases numbered 15, after V lost 6 bases and J lost 7 bases. Germline V gives CDR1 SNHLY, CDR2 FYNNEI. The CDR3 runs to 16 residues. CDR3 in DNA: TGTGCCAGCAGCGTTAAGGGGAGGGCCGCCCCTAATGAGCAGTTCTTC. Amino acid sequence: CASSVKGRAAPNEQFF.

The chain is built from TRBV7-9 and TRBJ1-2; 8 nucleotides agree with TRBD1. V shed 4 bases, J shed 8 bases, and the junction held 6 bases outside the gene matches. Germline-derived CDR1 and CDR2 are SEHNR and FQNEAQ (reference sequence). The CDR3 length is 13 residues. Here the CDR3 reads CASSSDRVGGYTF. The CDR3 region has the DNA TGTGCCAGCAGCTCGGACAGGGTGGGGGGCTACACCTTC.

The V call is TRBV2, the J call TRBJ2-1; TRBD2 matches 9 bases. The germline V gene encodes CDR1 SNHLY and CDR2 FYNNEI. The junction had 12 bases not matched to a gene; V was cut back by 8 bases and J by 4 bases. There are 16 residues in the CDR3. CDR3: CASPGASGNLYNEQFF. CDR3 in DNA: TGTGCCAGCCCGGGGGCTAGCGGGAACCTTTACAATGAGCAGTTCTTC.

This chain links TRBV7-2 with TRBJ2-1; TRBD2 matches at 11 bases. CDR3 size: 13 residues. J lost 12 bases, V lost 5 bases, and 6 bases had no gene match. From germline, CDR1 is SGHTA and CDR2 FQGNSA. CDR3 protein: CASSVTSGIPQFF. The CDR3 DNA reads as TGTGCCAGCAGCGTGACTAGCGGGATACCGCAGTTCTTC.

This clone was observed a few times. The V call is TRBV10-3, the J call TRBJ2-1, with 8 nucleotides matching TRBD2. Germline V gene lookup returns CDR1 ENHRY and CDR2 SYGVKD. The CDR3 is made up of 17 amino acids. V was clipped by 0 bases and J by 10 bases; unmatched bases: 14. This CDR3 is CAISESLGPGLVYEQFF. CDR3 bases: TGTGCCATCAGTGAGTCGCTGGGGCCGGGACTAGTTTACGAGCAGTTCTTC.

J is TRBJ2-1 and V is TRBV7-2; possible D gene TRBD2, 5 bases. CDR3 length: 14 residues. From germline, CDR1 is SGHTA and CDR2 FQGNSA. V lost 2 bases and J lost 8, with 13 bases in between. For the CDR3, the DNA is TGTGCCAGCAGCTTAAGGGAGATATGGCATGAGCAGTTCTTC. It is translated as CASSLREIWHEQFF.

The chain has TRBV4-1 and TRBJ2-3; unclear D gene. V lost 0 bases, J lost 2 bases, and 9 bases lay in between. Germline lookup yields CDR1 MGHRA and CDR2 YSYEKL. This CDR3 is 15 amino acids long. CDR3 sequence reads: CASSQDYAYTDTQYF. CDR3 coding DNA: TGCGCCAGCAGCCAAGATTACGCCTACACAGATACGCAGTATTTT.

J is TRBJ1-1 and V is TRBV2, with D possibly TRBD1 on 6 matching bases. Germline V gene data show CDR1 as SNHLY and CDR2 as FYNNEI. Trimming stripped 6 bases from V and 1 base from J, with 9 bases between. This CDR3 region has 13 residues. CDR3 sequence reads: CASRETGNTEAFF. CDR3 bases: TGTGCCAGCAGAGAGACAGGGAACACTGAAGCTTTCTTT.

This chain joins TRBV28 and TRBJ2-7, with 9 positions matching TRBD1. V trimming: 3 bases; J trimming: 6 bases; junction bases outside the gene matches: 9. This CDR3 is 15 amino acids long. CDR1 and CDR2 from the germline V gene are MDHEN and SYDVKM. In nucleotides, the CDR3 is TGTGCCAGCAGTTTCATCTCGGGACAGGGTTCCGAGCAGTACTTC. Residues: CASSFISGQGSEQYF.

This sequence joins TRBV5-1 and TRBJ1-6; 10 nucleotides align to TRBD1. Germline CDR1 reads SGHRS; CDR2 reads YFSETQ. V lost 2 bases and J lost 7; bases outside the gene matches: 3. The CDR3 contains 15 residues. CDR3 amino acids: CASSFRQGANSPLHF. CDR3 coding DNA: TGCGCCAGCAGCTTCCGACAGGGGGCGAATTCACCCCTCCACTTT.

This clone was detected only once. The chain combines TRBV5-1 with TRBJ2-5; 9 nucleotides match TRBD1. CDR1 SGHRS and CDR2 YFSETQ come from the germline V gene. With 0 bases clipped from V and 5 bases from J, the junction kept 8 bases outside the gene matches. This CDR3 region has 16 residues. The chain's CDR3 is CASSLDTQGAGETQYF. The CDR3 coding sequence is TGCGCCAGCAGCTTGGACACACAGGGGGCGGGTGAGACCCAGTACTTC.

Only a few counts were recorded for this clone. The chain uses TRBV7-8 and TRBJ2-4, with 11 bases identical to TRBD1. J lost 0 bases, V lost 0 bases, and 7 bases had no gene match. CDR3 length equals 19 residues. Germline CDR1 SGHVS, CDR2 FQNEAQ. CDR3 in DNA: TGTGCCAGCAGCTTAGCGAGGACAGGGGGCGGTTTAGCCAAAAACATTCAGTACTTC. Its translation is CASSLARTGGGLAKNIQYF.

J is TRBJ2-2 and V is TRBV7-6; TRBD2 is a possible D gene (6 bases). Trimming cost V 3 bases and J 1 base, with 9 bases left between them. Per the germline V gene, CDR1 is SGHVS and CDR2 is FNYEAQ. The CDR3 is 15 amino acids. The CDR3 DNA sequence: TGTGCCAGCAGCTTGCGGGGACTGAACACCGGGGAGCTGTTTTTT. Translated: CASSLRGLNTGELFF.

The chain uses TRBV5-5 and TRBJ2-7; the match to TRBD2 covers 8 bases. The CDR3 totals 15 residues. The V and J ends lost 0 bases and 4 bases, in that order; junction bases with no gene match: 6. Germline CDR1 SGHKS, CDR2 YYEKEE (reference sequence). CDR3 sequence: CASSLAGTRGYEQYF. CDR3 DNA sequence: TGTGCCAGCAGCTTGGCCGGGACTAGAGGGTACGAGCAGTACTTC. Full variable domain (remainder filled in from reference TRBV5-5 and TRBJ2-7): DAGVTQSPTHLIKTRGQQVTLRCSPISGHKSVSWYQQVLGQGPQFIFQYYEKEERGRGNFPDRFSARQFPNYSSELNVNALLLGDSALYLCASSLAGTRGYEQYFGPGTRLTVT.

The gene calls are TRBV7-9 and TRBJ2-5; D is unresolved. V lost 6 bases and J 3 bases, leaving 11 bases between the germline ends. The germline V gene has CDR1 SEHNR and CDR2 FQNEAQ (reference sequence). The CDR3 contains 13 residues. The CDR3 spells CASSQAWKETQYF. CDR3 nucleotides: TGTGCCAGCAGTCAGGCGTGGAAAGAGACCCAGTACTTC. The whole variable domain, filled in from reference TRBV7-9 and TRBJ2-5, reads DTGVSQNPRHKITKRGQNVTFRCDPISEHNRLYWYRQTLGQGPEFLTYFQNEAQLEKSRLLSDRFSAERPKGSFSTLEIQRTEQGDSAMYLCASSQAWKETQYFGPGTRLLVL.

This chain links TRBV19 with TRBJ2-1; D might be TRBD2 (6 bases). CDR3 length: 15 amino acids. V was clipped by 4 bases and J by 3 bases, with 13 bases between them. Germline values: CDR1 LNHDA, CDR2 SQIVND (reference sequence). CDR3 residues: CASSRPGAHYNEQFF. CDR3 nucleotide sequence: TGTGCCAGTAGTAGGCCGGGAGCGCACTACAATGAGCAGTTCTTC.

The chain combines TRBV9 with TRBJ1-3, with a weak D call TRBD1 (5 bases). Trimming stripped 4 bases from V and 0 bases from J, with 17 bases between. This CDR3 spans 17 amino acids. Germline assignment: CDR1 SGDLS and CDR2 YYNGEE. CDR3 amino acids: CASSLRGGPISGNTIYF. Written as DNA, the CDR3 is TGTGCCAGCAGCTTGAGGGGAGGGCCGATCTCTGGAAACACCATATATTTT.